The entry below gives a single T cell receptor (beta chain) sequence along with its context. What it binds is not known. J was trimmed by 6 bases and V by 5 bases; bases with no gene match: 9. The CDR3 consists of 15 residues. The germline gives CDR1 SEHNR, CDR2 FQNEAQ (reference sequence). The data belong to a study of T cell responses to AZD1222 COVID-19 vaccine. General observations from the study: When two AZD1222 doses had been given, Spike-specific TCR breadth and depth rose. Reports indicate that nearly half of spike-specific TCRs are directed at unmutated variant regions. Repertoire sampling was restricted to post-peak T cell response timepoints. Just a handful of AZD1222 recipients were seropositive at baseline.

TCRdb keeps only in-frame clones here, not all; method: immunoSEQ multiplex PCR. The repertoire consists of 55,000 to 60,000 clones, with approximately 85% occurring once and the leading ten covering roughly 19%. The chain uses TRBV7-9 and TRBJ1-4, with 7 bases fitting TRBD1. The TCR sequence derives from an adult in good health. Sequenced here: peripheral blood, sampled on day 0 of MenACWY control vaccination. CDR3 coding DNA: TGTGCCAGCAGCGAAAGACAGGGAACATATGAAAAACTGTTTTTT. It is translated as CASSERQGTYEKLFF.